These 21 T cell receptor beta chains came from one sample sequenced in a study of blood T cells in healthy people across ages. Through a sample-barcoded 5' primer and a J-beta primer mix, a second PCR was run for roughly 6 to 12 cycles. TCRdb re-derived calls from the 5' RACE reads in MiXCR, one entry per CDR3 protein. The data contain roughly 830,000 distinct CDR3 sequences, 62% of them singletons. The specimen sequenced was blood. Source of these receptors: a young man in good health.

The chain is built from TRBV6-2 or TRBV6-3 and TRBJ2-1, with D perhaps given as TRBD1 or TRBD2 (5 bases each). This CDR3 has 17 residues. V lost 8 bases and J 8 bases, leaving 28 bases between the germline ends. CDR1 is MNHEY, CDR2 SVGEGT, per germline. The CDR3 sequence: CASALTGRPLFFDEQFF. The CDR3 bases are TGTGCCAGCGCTCTGACGGGACGCCCTTTGTTTTTCGATGAGCAGTTCTTC.

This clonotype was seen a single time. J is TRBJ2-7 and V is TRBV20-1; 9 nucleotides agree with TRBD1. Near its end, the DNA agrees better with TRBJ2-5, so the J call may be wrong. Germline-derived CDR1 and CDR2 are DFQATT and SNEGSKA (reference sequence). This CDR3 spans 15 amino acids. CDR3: CSAGSWDRAGETQYF. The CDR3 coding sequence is TGCAGTGCTGGATCCTGGGACAGGGCTGGGGAGACCCAGTACTTC.

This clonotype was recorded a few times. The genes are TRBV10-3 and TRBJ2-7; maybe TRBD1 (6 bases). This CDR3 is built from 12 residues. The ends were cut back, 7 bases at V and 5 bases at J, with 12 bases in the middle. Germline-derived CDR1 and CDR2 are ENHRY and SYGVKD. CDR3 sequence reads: CAIKQGTDEQYF. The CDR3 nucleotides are TGTGCCATCAAACAGGGTACGGACGAGCAGTACTTC.

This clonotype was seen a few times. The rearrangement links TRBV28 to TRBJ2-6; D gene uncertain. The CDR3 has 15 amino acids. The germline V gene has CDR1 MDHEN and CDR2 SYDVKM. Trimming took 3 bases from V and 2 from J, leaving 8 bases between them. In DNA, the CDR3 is TGTGCCAGCAGTTTTGTTACTCCTGGGGCCAACGTCCTGACTTTC. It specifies CASSFVTPGANVLTF.

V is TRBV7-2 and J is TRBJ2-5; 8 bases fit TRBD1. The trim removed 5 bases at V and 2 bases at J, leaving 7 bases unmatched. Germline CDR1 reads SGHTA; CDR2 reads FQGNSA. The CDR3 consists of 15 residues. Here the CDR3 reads CASSLVRQGQETQYF. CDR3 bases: TGTGCCAGCAGCCTCGTCCGACAGGGGCAAGAGACCCAGTACTTC.

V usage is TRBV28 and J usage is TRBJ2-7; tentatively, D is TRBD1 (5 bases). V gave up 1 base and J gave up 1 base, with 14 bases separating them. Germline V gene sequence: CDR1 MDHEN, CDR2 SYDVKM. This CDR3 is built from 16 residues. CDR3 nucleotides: TGTGCCAGCAGTTTATTCGGCAGGGTGGATTCCTACGAGCAGTACTTC. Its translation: CASSLFGRVDSYEQYF.

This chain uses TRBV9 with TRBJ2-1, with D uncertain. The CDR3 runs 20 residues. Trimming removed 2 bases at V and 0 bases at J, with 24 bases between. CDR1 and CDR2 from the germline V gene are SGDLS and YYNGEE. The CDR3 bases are TGTGCCAGCAGCGTCACAATATCTGGACCGCAGCCTAGCTCCTACAATGAGCAGTTCTTC. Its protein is CASSVTISGPQPSSYNEQFF.

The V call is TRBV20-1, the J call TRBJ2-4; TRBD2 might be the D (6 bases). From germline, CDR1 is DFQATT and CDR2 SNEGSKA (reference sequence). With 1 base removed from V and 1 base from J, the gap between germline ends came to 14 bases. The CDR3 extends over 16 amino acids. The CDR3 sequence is CSARGILAVAKNIQYF. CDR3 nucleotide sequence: TGCAGTGCTAGAGGCATACTAGCAGTTGCCAAAAACATTCAGTACTTC.

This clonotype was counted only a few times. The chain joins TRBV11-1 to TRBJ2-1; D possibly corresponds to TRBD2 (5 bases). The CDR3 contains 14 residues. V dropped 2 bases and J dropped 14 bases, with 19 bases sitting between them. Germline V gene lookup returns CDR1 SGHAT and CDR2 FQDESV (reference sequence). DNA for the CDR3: TGTGCCAGCAGCTTACTTGACCCAAGGGAGATGAAGTTCTTC. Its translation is CASSLLDPREMKFF.

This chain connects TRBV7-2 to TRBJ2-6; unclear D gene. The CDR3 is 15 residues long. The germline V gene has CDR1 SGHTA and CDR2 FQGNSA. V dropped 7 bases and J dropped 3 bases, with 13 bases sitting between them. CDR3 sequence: CASTSNTGGANVLTF. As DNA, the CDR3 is TGTGCCAGCACCTCAAACACTGGTGGGGCCAACGTCCTGACTTTC.

CDR3 sequence reads: CASSYSMQRGNETQYF. CDR3 nucleotide sequence: TGTGCCAGCAGTTACTCGATGCAGCGGGGAAACGAGACCCAGTACTTC. The chain has TRBV6-2 or TRBV6-3 and TRBJ2-5, with TRBD2 identical over 7 bases. Losses at the gene ends were 0 bases for V and 5 bases for J; bases not matched to a gene: 9. Germline V gives CDR1 MNHEY, CDR2 SVGEGT. This CDR3 has 16 residues.

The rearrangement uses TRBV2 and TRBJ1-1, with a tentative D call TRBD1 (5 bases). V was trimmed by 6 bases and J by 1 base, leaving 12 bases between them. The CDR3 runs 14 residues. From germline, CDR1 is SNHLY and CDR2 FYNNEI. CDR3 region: CASSLRDGNTEAFF. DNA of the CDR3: TGTGCCAGCAGCCTCCGGGACGGGAACACTGAAGCTTTCTTT.

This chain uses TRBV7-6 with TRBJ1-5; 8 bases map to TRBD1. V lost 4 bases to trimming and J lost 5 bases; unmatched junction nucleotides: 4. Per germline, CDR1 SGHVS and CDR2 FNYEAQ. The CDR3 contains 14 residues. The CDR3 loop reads CASSSGGRHQPQHF. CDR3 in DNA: TGTGCCAGCAGCTCAGGGGGCAGGCATCAGCCCCAGCATTTT.

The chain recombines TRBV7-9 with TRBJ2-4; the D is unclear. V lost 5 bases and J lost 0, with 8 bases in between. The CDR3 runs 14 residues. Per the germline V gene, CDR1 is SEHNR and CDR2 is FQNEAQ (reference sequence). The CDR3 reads CASSVRLAKNIQYF. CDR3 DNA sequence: TGTGCCAGCAGCGTGAGACTAGCCAAAAACATTCAGTACTTC.

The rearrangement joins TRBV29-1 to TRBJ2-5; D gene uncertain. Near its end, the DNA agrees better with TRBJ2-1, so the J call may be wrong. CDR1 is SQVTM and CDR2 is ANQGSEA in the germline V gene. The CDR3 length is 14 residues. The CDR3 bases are TGCAGCGTTGAAGGTCAGACTTACCAAGAGACCCAGTTCTTC. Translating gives CSVEGQTYQETQFF.

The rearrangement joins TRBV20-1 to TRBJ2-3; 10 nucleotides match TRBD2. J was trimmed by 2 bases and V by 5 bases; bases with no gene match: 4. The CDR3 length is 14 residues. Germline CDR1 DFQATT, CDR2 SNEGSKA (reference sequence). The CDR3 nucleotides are TGCAGTGCTCAAACTAGCGGGGCCACAGATACGCAGTATTTT. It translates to CSAQTSGATDTQYF.

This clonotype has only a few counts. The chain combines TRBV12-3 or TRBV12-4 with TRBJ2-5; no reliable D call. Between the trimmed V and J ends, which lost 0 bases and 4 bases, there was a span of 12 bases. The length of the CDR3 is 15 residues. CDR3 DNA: TGTGCCAGCAGTTTAGCGCTGGGTAGCAGAGAGACCCAGTACTTC. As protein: CASSLALGSRETQYF.

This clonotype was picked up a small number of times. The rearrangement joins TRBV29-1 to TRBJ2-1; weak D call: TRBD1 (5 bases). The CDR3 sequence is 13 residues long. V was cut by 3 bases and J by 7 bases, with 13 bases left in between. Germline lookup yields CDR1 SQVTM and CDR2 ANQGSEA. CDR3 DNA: TGCAGCGTTGATTTTACAGGATCGAATGAGCAGTTCTTC. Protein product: CSVDFTGSNEQFF.

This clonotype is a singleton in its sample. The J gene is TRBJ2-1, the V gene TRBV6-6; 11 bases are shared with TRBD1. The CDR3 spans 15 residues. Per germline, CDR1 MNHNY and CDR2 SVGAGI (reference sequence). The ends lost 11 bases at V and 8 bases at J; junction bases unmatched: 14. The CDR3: CAGNPGQGAGHEQFF. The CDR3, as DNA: TGTGCCGGCAACCCAGGACAGGGGGCAGGGCATGAGCAGTTCTTC.

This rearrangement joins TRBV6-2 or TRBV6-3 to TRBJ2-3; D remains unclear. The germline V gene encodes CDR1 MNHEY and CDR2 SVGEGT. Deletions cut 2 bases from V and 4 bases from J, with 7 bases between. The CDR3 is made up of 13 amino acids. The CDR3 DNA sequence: TGTGCCAGCAGTTACCGGTGGGCAGATACGCAGTATTTT. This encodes CASSYRWADTQYF.

For the CDR3, the DNA is TGCAGTGCTACCGCCGTAGTCGATGGCTACACCTTC. The encoded protein is CSATAVVDGYTF. The genes are TRBV20-1 and TRBJ1-2; D remains unclear. The V gene's germline CDR1 is DFQATT and CDR2 SNEGSKA (reference sequence). V was clipped by 4 bases and J by 6 bases, with 12 bases between them. This CDR3 region has 12 residues.